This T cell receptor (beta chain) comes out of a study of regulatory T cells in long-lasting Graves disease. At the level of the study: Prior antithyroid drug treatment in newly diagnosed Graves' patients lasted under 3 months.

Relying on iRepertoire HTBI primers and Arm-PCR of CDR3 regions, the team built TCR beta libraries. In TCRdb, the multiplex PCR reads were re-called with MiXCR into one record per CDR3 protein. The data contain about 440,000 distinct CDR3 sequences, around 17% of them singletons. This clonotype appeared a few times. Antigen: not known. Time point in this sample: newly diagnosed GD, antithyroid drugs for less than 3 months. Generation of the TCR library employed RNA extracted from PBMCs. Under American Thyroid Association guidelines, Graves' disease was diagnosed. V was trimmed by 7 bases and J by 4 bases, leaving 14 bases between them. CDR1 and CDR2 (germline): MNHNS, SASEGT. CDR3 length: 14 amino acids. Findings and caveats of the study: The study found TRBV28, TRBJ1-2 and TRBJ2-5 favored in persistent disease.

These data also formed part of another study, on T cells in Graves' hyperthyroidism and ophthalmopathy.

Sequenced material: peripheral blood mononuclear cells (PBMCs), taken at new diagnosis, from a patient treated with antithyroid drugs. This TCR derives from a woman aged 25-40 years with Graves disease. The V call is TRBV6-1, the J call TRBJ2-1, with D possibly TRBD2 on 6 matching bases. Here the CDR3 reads CASTQGLTYNEQFF. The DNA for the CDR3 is TGTGCCAGCACGCAGGGACTGACTTACAATGAGCAGTTCTTC.